A single sample gave rise to the 9 T cell receptor beta chains below, sequenced in a study of blood T cell repertoires in COVID-19. The assay was immunoSEQ multiplex PCR, and TCRdb's table has in-frame clones only and misses some. The sample holds 400,000 to 450,000 clones; 89% are singletons and the top ten take about 1.4%. Specimen: peripheral blood. The receptor source for this set is a woman between 40 and 55 years old with COVID-19, enrolled during active disease.

The rearrangement uses TRBV2 and TRBJ1-5, with 10 bases lining up with TRBD1. This CDR3 comprises 14 residues. The V gene end was trimmed by 7 bases and the J gene end by 6 bases; junction bases not matched to a gene: 6. Per germline, CDR1 SNHLY and CDR2 FYNNEI. The CDR3 bases are TGTGCCAGCAAGGGGACAGGGGCGATTCAGCCCCAGCATTTT. Encoded protein: CASKGTGAIQPQHF.

The rearrangement links TRBV15 to TRBJ1-3, with D possibly matching TRBD1 (6 bases). Germline-derived CDR1 and CDR2 are LNHNV and YYDKDF (reference sequence). Trimming removed 3 bases from V and 5 bases from J, with 17 bases in between. The CDR3 runs to 16 residues. The CDR3 DNA is TGTGCCACCAGCAGTGGGGACCCAGGGGTTCGAAACACCATATATTTT. This encodes CATSSGDPGVRNTIYF.

The chain is built from TRBV11-2 and TRBJ2-3; D is unresolved. Germline CDR1 is SGHAT and CDR2 is FQNNGV. This CDR3 comprises 14 residues. Between the trimmed V and J ends, which lost 6 bases and 4 bases, there was a span of 14 bases. CDR3 sequence reads: CASSSILASDTQYF. The DNA of the CDR3 is TGTGCCAGCAGTAGCATTTTAGCCTCAGATACGCAGTATTTT.

In regard to this clone: The same CDR3 can be traced to other DNA sequences in this sample. The chain employs TRBV27 and TRBJ2-3; no firm D call. In germline, CDR1 is MNHEY, CDR2 SMNVEV (reference sequence). Trimming pared 4 bases from V and 2 bases from J, leaving 7 bases between. The CDR3 covers 13 residues. CDR3: CASSSPYTDTQYF. The CDR3 bases are TGTGCCAGCAGTTCCCCCTACACAGATACGCAGTATTTT.

V and J are TRBV15 and TRBJ2-3, with D possibly being TRBD1 (5 bases). V lost 3 bases, J lost 4 bases, and 23 bases lay in between. Germline V gene data show CDR1 as LNHNV and CDR2 as YYDKDF (reference sequence). CDR3 length: 18 amino acids. The CDR3 loop is CATSSRAGMTSWADTQYF. CDR3 nucleotide sequence: TGTGCCACCAGCAGTCGTGCAGGGATGACTTCGTGGGCAGATACGCAGTATTTT.

This clone has only one observation. This sequence joins TRBV5-5 and TRBJ1-1, with 11 nucleotides matching TRBD1. Germline CDR1 is SGHKS and CDR2 is YYEKEE (reference sequence). The CDR3 consists of 16 residues. Trimming cost V 4 bases and J 5 bases; bases outside gene matches: 10. CDR3: CASSQDRGHDGTEAFF. In DNA, the CDR3 is TGTGCCAGCAGCCAGGACAGGGGGCACGACGGGACTGAAGCTTTCTTT.

CDR3 bases: TGTGCCAGCAGCTTGGAGTTGGAGACAGTCCACGAGCAGTACTTC. Amino acid sequence: CASSLELETVHEQYF. This chain uses TRBV5-4 with TRBJ2-7; a possible D gene is TRBD1 (5 bases). The CDR3 length is 15 residues. Germline CDR1 reads SGHNT; CDR2 reads YYREEE (reference sequence). V gave up 0 bases and J gave up 5 bases, with 15 bases separating them.

This clone was seen once. The chain links TRBV18 to TRBJ2-5; D not resolved. The ends were cut back, 4 bases at V and 3 bases at J, with 9 bases in the middle. Germline V gives CDR1 KGHSH, CDR2 LQKENI. CDR3 length: 13 residues. CDR3 bases: TGTGCCAGCTCACTTAACTTCGAAGAGACCCAGTACTTC. It translates to CASSLNFEETQYF.

The table lists this clone with a few counts. The rearrangement uses TRBV2 and TRBJ1-2; D is unresolved. The CDR3 has 13 amino acids. Per germline, CDR1 SNHLY and CDR2 FYNNEI. Trimming left V 5 bases short and J 2 bases short, with 9 bases between. The CDR3 here is CASSPDTNYGYTF. The CDR3 nucleotides are TGTGCCAGCAGTCCTGACACGAACTATGGCTACACCTTC.